This entry is about one T cell receptor beta chain. Its antigen is currently unknown. The record originates from a study of shared clonotypes between healthy human individuals. TCRdb's table, derived via immunoSEQ multiplex PCR, lists solely in-frame clones and lacks some. The sample carries more than 2,000,000 clones, approximately 95% recorded once. Study results and limitations: In contrast to clonotypes shared by all four donors, non-shared clonotypes had lower generation probabilities.

J gave up 5 bases and V 5 bases, and 5 bases lay outside the gene matches. Germline CDR1 is LGHNT and CDR2 is FRNRAP. The CDR3 consists of 14 residues. Negatively enriched CD4+ T cells were divided by CD45RA into naive and memory. The sequenced sample consisted of naive CD4+ T cells from PBMCs. Indicated subset: CD45RA+ positively selected. The V and J genes are TRBV12-5 and TRBJ2-7, with 11 nucleotides matching TRBD1. This TCR came from a man younger than 30 in good health. Some clones in this sample may be carry-over from other donors' samples. The CDR3 DNA follows: TGTGCTAGTGGTCCCGGACAGGGGGCCCACGAGCAGTACTTC. This translates into CASGPGQGAHEQYF.